These 13 T cell receptor beta chains were sequenced from one sample in a study of blood T cell repertoires in COVID-19 (dated by TCRdb to the early 2020s). The method was the immunoSEQ multiplex PCR assay. TCRdb retrieved this table from immuneACCESS and kept in-frame rearrangements only. Not all clones are present; in checked studies, unresolved V genes account for under half, and no reason is known for the remainder. This sample gives fewer than 650,000 clones in total; approximately 91% of them show up just once. About 8% of the sample is in the top ten clones. Sample: peripheral blood. These TCRs come from a woman between 50 and 59 years old with COVID-19, enrolled during active disease.

This chain uses TRBV5-1 with TRBJ2-1, with TRBD2 matching over 7 bases. CDR1 SGHRS and CDR2 YFSETQ come from the germline V gene. Losses at the gene ends were 0 bases for V and 7 bases for J; bases not matched to a gene: 1. The CDR3 contains 13 residues. The CDR3 spells CASSLELANEQFF. The CDR3 DNA sequence: TGCGCCAGCAGCTTGGAACTAGCGAATGAGCAGTTCTTC.

This clone appeared a single time. The chain joins TRBV11-2 to TRBJ2-1; tentative D call: TRBD1 (6 bases). Germline lookup yields CDR1 SGHAT and CDR2 FQNNGV. The V gene lost 4 bases and the J gene lost 7 bases, with 11 bases spanning the gap. The length of the CDR3 is 13 residues. The CDR3 loop reads CASSSGTPNEQFF. The CDR3 DNA follows: TGTGCCAGCAGCTCCGGGACACCGAATGAGCAGTTCTTC.

The chain couples TRBV18 to TRBJ2-3; 9 nucleotides align to TRBD2. The CDR3 extends over 16 amino acids. CDR1 is KGHSH, CDR2 LQKENI, per germline. Losses at the gene ends were 3 bases for V and 2 bases for J; bases not matched to a gene: 6. DNA of the CDR3: TGTGCCAGCTCACCCAGCCTAGCGGGGAACACAGATACGCAGTATTTT. Protein sequence: CASSPSLAGNTDTQYF.

V and J are TRBV5-1 and TRBJ1-4; TRBD1 matches at 8 bases. The germline gives CDR1 SGHRS, CDR2 YFSETQ. The V and J ends lost 4 bases and 3 bases, in that order; junction bases with no gene match: 5. The CDR3 loop spans 15 amino acids. The CDR3 nucleotides are TGCGCCAGCAGCCCGACAGGGGTAGCTAATGAAAAACTGTTTTTT. Translated: CASSPTGVANEKLFF. The full variable domain, with the rest looked up from reference TRBV5-1 and TRBJ1-4, is KAGVTQTPRYLIKTRGQQVTLSCSPISGHRSVSWYQQTPGQGLQFLFEYFSETQRNKGNFPGRFSGRQFSNSRSEMNVSTLELGDSALYLCASSPTGVANEKLFFGSGTQLSVL.

The gene calls are TRBV5-8 and TRBJ1-4, with TRBD1 as a possible D gene (6 bases). The CDR3 is 15 residues long. Germline loops: CDR1 SGHTS, CDR2 YDEGEE. V gave up 6 bases and J gave up 3 bases, with 15 bases separating them. CDR3 DNA: TGTGCCAGCACCGGACAGCCCCTACCTAATGAAAAACTGTTTTTT. Its protein product is CASTGQPLPNEKLFF.

This clone was recorded once. This CDR3 reads CSVTGARGTEAFF. CDR3 DNA sequence: TGCAGCGTTACAGGGGCCAGGGGCACTGAAGCTTTCTTT. The chain links TRBV29-1 to TRBJ1-1; TRBD1 matches 7 bases. With V trimmed by 5 bases and J by 4 bases, 7 bases remained unmatched. Germline loops: CDR1 SQVTM, CDR2 ANQGSEA. The CDR3 length is 13 residues.

The count of this clone is one. V usage is TRBV24-1 and J usage is TRBJ1-2; D might be TRBD1 (6 bases). With 5 bases removed from V and 4 bases from J, the gap between germline ends came to 10 bases. Germline V CDR1 and CDR2: KGHDR, SFDVKD. CDR3 length: 13 residues. This CDR3 reads CATSAGGAYGYTF. The DNA of the CDR3 is TGTGCCACCAGTGCGGGGGGGGCCTATGGCTACACCTTC.

V and J are TRBV29-1 and TRBJ2-7, with 9 nucleotides matching TRBD1. Germline CDR1 is SQVTM and CDR2 is ANQGSEA. Trimming cost V 5 bases and J 5 bases; bases outside gene matches: 1. This CDR3 comprises 11 residues. The CDR3 spells CSVWTGDEQYF. The CDR3 DNA is TGCAGCGTTTGGACAGGGGACGAGCAGTACTTC.

The V call is TRBV18, the J call TRBJ1-1; 8 bases line up with TRBD1. Germline CDR1 KGHSH, CDR2 LQKENI. The CDR3 has 18 amino acids. Trimming took 3 bases from V and 1 from J; bases not matched to a gene: 13. The CDR3 nucleotides are TGTGCCAGCTCACCCAGGACAGGGTCGGCTGGGGGGAACACTGAAGCTTTCTTT. This sequence encodes CASSPRTGSAGGNTEAFF.

This sequence joins TRBV9 and TRBJ1-2; the D is unclear. V shed 0 bases and J shed 7 bases, with 10 bases lying between them. In germline, CDR1 is SGDLS, CDR2 YYNGEE. The CDR3 is 13 residues long. CDR3 amino acids: CASSVGERVGYTF. The CDR3 DNA reads as TGTGCCAGCAGCGTAGGAGAGAGGGTTGGCTACACCTTC.

The V and J genes are TRBV27 and TRBJ2-7; 12 nucleotides line up with TRBD1. V dropped 8 bases and J dropped 0; count of bases not matched to a gene: 2. Germline-derived CDR1 and CDR2 are MNHEY and SMNVEV (reference sequence). The CDR3 covers 14 residues. The CDR3 sequence: CASRDRGRSYEQYF. As DNA, the CDR3 is TGTGCCAGCCGGGACAGGGGGCGCTCCTACGAGCAGTACTTC.

The chain combines TRBV7-2 with TRBJ1-1; TRBD1 might be the D (5 bases). The CDR3 has 15 amino acids. Germline CDR1 reads SGHTA; CDR2 reads FQGNSA. Trimming stripped 4 bases from V and 4 bases from J, with 16 bases between. CDR3 amino acids: CASSSSLATVTEAFF. CDR3 nucleotides: TGTGCCAGCAGCTCTTCTTTGGCGACAGTCACTGAAGCTTTCTTT.

The J gene is TRBJ1-1, the V gene TRBV30; maybe TRBD1 (6 bases). Germline assignment: CDR1 GTSNPN and CDR2 SVGIG (reference sequence). The CDR3 has 13 amino acids. V lost 2 bases and J 5 bases, leaving 12 bases between the germline ends. CDR3 in amino acids: CAWSRTGKTEAFF. CDR3 DNA: TGTGCCTGGAGTCGAACAGGGAAGACTGAAGCTTTCTTT.